The text below deals with one TCR beta chain. The antigen remains undetermined. 5'RACE primed at constant segments yielded TCR alpha and TCR beta cDNA libraries bearing sample barcodes and UMIs. TCRdb fed the 5' RACE reads into MiXCR, producing one record per CDR3 protein. The repertoire consists of about 500,000 distinct CDR3 sequences, with around 20% occurring once and the leading ten covering around an eighth. Germline V gene lookup returns CDR1 SGHRS and CDR2 YFSETQ. The CDR3 loop spans 17 amino acids. V lost 4 bases and J lost 0, with 18 bases in between. The data belong to a study of T-cell memory formation after mild COVID-19. The study's findings and limits: SARS-CoV-2 specificity was not confirmed for second-wave clones peaking on day 37. Cross-reactive memory appears to have joined, as suggested by some responding clones showing up in pre-infection memory. Contracting clones from day 15 to 85 showed balanced CD4/CD8; later expanders favored CD4+.

The material sequenced was PBMCs or a T cell subset sorted from them (not recorded which). The genes are TRBV5-1 and TRBJ2-3, with D possibly TRBD2 on 6 matching bases. The clonotype originates from an adult woman who had mild COVID-19 (a few samples of this study predate the infection). Cell type and time point are not known. DNA for the CDR3: TGCGCCAGCAGCCGCGGGGTAGCGGAGTCTAGCACAGATACGCAGTATTTT. This translates into CASSRGVAESSTDTQYF.